This is a list of T cell receptor beta chains from one sample in a study of blood T cell repertoires in COVID-19. Sequenced by immunoSEQ multiplex PCR; TCRdb stores in-frame clones only, minus some. The sample lists 90,000 to 130,000 clones, over 65% occurring once. Sequenced: peripheral blood. Receptors originate from a woman in her 40s with acute or convalescent COVID-19. Each CDR3 is given with its conserved first and last residue. Fields, in order: D gene, clone size, J gene, V gene, CDR3 DNA, CDR3 protein. A D gene is named only where the DNA matches it firmly. Size tells how often a clone was seen (once, few, many) or the class of an expanded clone, and some rows leave it out.

-	-	TRBJ2-3	TRBV5-1	TGCGCCAGCAGCTTAGGCAGTCACCTAGCCACAGATACGCAGTATTTT	CASSLGSHLATDTQYF
-	medium-sized	TRBJ2-7	TRBV18	TGTGCCAGCTCACAGGGTAGGGGCGAGCAGTACTTC	CASSQGRGEQYF
TRBD1	-	TRBJ2-5	TRBV2	TGTGCCAGCTCGCCGGCGGGACAGGGTCAAGAGACCCAGTACTTC	CASSPAGQGQETQYF
TRBD1	few	TRBJ2-5	TRBV12-3/TRBV12-4	TGTGCCACGGGACAGAGGGGAGAGACCCAGTACTTC	CATGQRGETQYF
TRBD1	-	TRBJ1-5	TRBV30	TGTGCCTGGAGTTGGGGAGACAGGGGGGGTCAGCCCCAGCATTTT	CAWSWGDRGGQPQHF
TRBD1	many	TRBJ1-5	TRBV6-5	TGTGCCACTAAAGGTGGGACAGGGGACCTTCAGCCCCAGCATTTT	CATKGGTGDLQPQHF
TRBD1	-	TRBJ2-3	TRBV5-5	TGTGCCAGCAGAGCCGGACAGGTCACAGATACGCAGTATTTT	CASRAGQVTDTQYF
-	-	TRBJ2-1	TRBV6-5	TGTGCCAGCAGTACACCTCTCAATGAGCAGTTCTTC	CASSTPLNEQFF
TRBD1	once	TRBJ2-1	TRBV7-2	TGTGCCAGCAGCTTAGGAACAGGGGGTATCGACAATGAGCAGTTCTTC	CASSLGTGGIDNEQFF
-	-	TRBJ2-7	TRBV15	TGTGCCACCAGCAGACAGGGGCGATACTCCTACGAGCAGTACTTC	CATSRQGRYSYEQYF
TRBD1	-	TRBJ1-3	TRBV6-5	TGTGCCAGCAAGGGACAGCGATTAGGAAACACCATATATTTT	CASKGQRLGNTIYF
-	-	TRBJ2-7	TRBV6-1	TGTGCCAGCAGTGAAGCGGCCAGGCCCTACGAGCAGTACTTC	CASSEAARPYEQYF
TRBD1	once	TRBJ1-4	TRBV18	TGTGCCAGCTCACCAAACGTACTCGGGACAGGCGAAAAACTGTTTTTT	CASSPNVLGTGEKLFF
TRBD1	-	TRBJ2-1	TRBV5-6	TGTGCCAGCAGGCGGACAGGTTCTGAGCAGTTCTTC	CASRRTGSEQFF
-	-	TRBJ2-3	TRBV7-2	TGTGCCAGCAGCTTAAGGACTGGCGGGGTCGATACGCAGTATTTT	CASSLRTGGVDTQYF
-	-	TRBJ1-4	TRBV7-2	TGTGCCAGCAGCCTCCAACCAGTCAATGAAAAACTGTTTTTT	CASSLQPVNEKLFF
TRBD1	few	TRBJ2-2	TRBV28	TGTGCCAGCAGTCCTGGGACAGGGGGCATAGCCGGGGAGCTGTTTTTT	CASSPGTGGIAGELFF
TRBD1	once	TRBJ1-4	TRBV29-1	TGCAGCGTTGCCCGGACAGGGGAGTCGAAACTGTTTTTT	CSVARTGESKLFF
TRBD1	once	TRBJ1-1	TRBV15	TGTGCCACCAGCTCTATAGGACAGGGGAACACTGAAGCTTTCTTT	CATSSIGQGNTEAFF
-	-	TRBJ1-2	TRBV10-3	TGTGCCATCAGGCCCGAAGAGCACTATGGCTACACCTTC	CAIRPEEHYGYTF